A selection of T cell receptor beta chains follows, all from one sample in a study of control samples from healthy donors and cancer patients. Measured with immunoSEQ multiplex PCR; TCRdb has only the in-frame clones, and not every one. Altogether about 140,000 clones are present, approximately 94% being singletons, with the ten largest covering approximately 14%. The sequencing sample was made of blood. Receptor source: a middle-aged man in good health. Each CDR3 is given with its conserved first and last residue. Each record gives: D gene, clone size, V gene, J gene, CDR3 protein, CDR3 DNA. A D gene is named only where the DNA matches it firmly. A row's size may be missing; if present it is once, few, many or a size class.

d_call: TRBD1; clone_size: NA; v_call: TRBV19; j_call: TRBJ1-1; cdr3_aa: CASSIGRDRDTEAFF; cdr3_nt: TGTGCCAGTAGTATAGGCCGGGACAGGGACACTGAAGCTTTCTTT
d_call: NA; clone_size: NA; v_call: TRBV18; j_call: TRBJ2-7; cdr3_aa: CASSPRGQGAYEQYF; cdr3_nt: TGTGCCAGCTCACCACGAGGCCAGGGCGCCTACGAGCAGTACTTC
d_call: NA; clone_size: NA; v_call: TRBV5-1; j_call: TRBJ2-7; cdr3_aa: CASRSGSSYEQYF; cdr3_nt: TGCGCCAGCAGATCAGGGAGCTCCTACGAGCAGTACTTC
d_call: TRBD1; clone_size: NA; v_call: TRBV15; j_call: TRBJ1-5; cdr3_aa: CATTASTGARIAPQHF; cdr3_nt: TGTGCCACCACAGCGTCGACAGGGGCAAGGATAGCGCCCCAGCATTTT
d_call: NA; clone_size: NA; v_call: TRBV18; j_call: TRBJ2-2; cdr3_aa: CASSPRRGAGELFF; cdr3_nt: TGTGCCAGCTCCCCGCGGAGGGGGGCCGGGGAGCTGTTTTTT
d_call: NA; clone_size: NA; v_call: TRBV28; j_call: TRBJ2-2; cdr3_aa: CASKVGGTNTGELFF; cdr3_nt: TGTGCCAGCAAAGTGGGAGGGACAAACACCGGGGAGCTGTTTTTT
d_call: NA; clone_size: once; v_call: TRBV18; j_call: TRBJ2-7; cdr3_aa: CASSPGQDYEQYF; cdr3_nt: TGTGCCAGCTCCCCGGGACAAGACTACGAGCAGTACTTC
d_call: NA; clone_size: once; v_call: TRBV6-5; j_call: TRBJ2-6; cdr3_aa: CASRQGLSGANVLTF; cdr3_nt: TGTGCCAGCAGACAGGGTCTCTCTGGGGCCAACGTCCTGACTTTC
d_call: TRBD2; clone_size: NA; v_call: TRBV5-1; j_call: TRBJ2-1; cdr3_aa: CASSLGGTSSYNEQFF; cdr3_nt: TGCGCCAGCAGCTTGGGCGGGACTAGCTCCTACAATGAGCAGTTCTTC
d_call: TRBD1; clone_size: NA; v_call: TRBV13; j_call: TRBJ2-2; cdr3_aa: CASSFHPGQGNTGELFF; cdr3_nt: TGTGCCAGCAGCTTTCATCCGGGACAGGGGAACACCGGGGAGCTGTTTTTT
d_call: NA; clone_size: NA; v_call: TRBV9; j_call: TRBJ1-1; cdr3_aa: CASSVGGGSGEAFF; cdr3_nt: TGTGCCAGCAGCGTGGGTGGGGGTTCGGGTGAAGCTTTCTTT
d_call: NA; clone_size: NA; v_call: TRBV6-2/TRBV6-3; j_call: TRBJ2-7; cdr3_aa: CASSDYEQYF; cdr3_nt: TGTGCCAGCAGCGACTACGAGCAGTACTTC
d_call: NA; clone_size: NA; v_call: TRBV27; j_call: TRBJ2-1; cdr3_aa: CASSLYSGHEQFF; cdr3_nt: TGTGCCAGCAGTTTATACTCGGGCCATGAGCAGTTCTTC
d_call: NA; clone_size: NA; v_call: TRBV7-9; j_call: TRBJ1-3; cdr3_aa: CASSYTPIGSGNTIYF; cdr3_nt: TGTGCCAGCAGCTACACCCCGATAGGCTCTGGAAACACCATATATTTT
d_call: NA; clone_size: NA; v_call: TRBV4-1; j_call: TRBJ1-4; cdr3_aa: CASSQIYEKLFF; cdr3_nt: TGCGCCAGCAGCCAAATTTATGAAAAACTGTTTTTT
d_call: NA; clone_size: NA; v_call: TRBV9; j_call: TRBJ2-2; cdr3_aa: CASSPSPGPGTGELFF; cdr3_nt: TGTGCCAGCAGCCCCTCCCCGGGACCGGGCACCGGGGAGCTGTTTTTT
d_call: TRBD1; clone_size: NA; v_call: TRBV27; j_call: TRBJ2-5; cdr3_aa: CASSDRDQETQYF; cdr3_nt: TGTGCCAGCAGCGACAGGGACCAAGAGACCCAGTACTTC
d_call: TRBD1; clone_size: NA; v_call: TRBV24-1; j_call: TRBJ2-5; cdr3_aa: CATSDPDRYQETQYF; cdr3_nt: TGTGCCACCAGTGACCCGGACAGGTACCAAGAGACCCAGTACTTC
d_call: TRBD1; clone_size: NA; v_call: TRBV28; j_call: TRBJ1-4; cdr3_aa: CASSLTQGGNEKLFF; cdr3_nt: TGTGCCAGCAGTTTGACACAGGGGGGGAATGAAAAACTGTTTTTT
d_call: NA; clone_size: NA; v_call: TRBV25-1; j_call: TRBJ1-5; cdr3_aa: CASSGRGTNQPQHF; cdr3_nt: TGTGCCAGCAGTGGCCGGGGGACAAATCAGCCCCAGCATTTT
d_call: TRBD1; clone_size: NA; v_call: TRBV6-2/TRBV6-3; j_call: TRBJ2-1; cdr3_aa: CASSSATGSYNEQFF; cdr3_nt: TGTGCCAGCAGTTCCGCGACAGGGTCCTACAATGAGCAGTTCTTC
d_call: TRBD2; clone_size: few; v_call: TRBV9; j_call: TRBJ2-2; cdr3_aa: CASSVPNSGRATGELFF; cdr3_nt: TGTGCCAGCAGCGTCCCCAATAGCGGGAGGGCAACCGGGGAGCTGTTTTTT
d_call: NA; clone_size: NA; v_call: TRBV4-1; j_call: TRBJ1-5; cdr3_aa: CASSQDFPAANQPQHF; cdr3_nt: TGCGCCAGCAGCCAAGATTTCCCTGCGGCTAATCAGCCCCAGCATTTT
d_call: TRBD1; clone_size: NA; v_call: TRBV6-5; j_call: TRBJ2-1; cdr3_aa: CASIQFGTGFDEQFF; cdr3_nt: TGTGCCAGCATTCAATTTGGGACAGGGTTCGATGAGCAGTTCTTC
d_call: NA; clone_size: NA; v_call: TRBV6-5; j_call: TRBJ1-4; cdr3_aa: CASPGPRGNEKLFF; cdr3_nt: TGTGCCAGTCCTGGGCCCCGAGGAAATGAAAAACTGTTTTTT
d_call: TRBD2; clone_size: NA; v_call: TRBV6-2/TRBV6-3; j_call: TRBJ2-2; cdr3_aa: CASSRPGLALGTGELFF; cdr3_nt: TGTGCCAGCAGTAGACCGGGACTAGCCTTAGGCACCGGGGAGCTGTTTTTT
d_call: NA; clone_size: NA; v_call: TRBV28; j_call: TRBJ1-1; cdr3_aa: CASSRGGRTGDTEAFF; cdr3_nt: TGTGCCAGCAGCCGTGGAGGACGGACGGGGGACACTGAAGCTTTCTTT
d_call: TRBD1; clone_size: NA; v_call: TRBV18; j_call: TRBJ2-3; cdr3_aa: CASSTGQGAIRPDTQYF; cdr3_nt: TGTGCCAGCTCAACTGGACAGGGGGCGATTCGACCAGATACGCAGTATTTT
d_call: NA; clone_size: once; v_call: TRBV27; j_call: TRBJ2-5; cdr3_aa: CASSPRAAQETQYF; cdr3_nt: TGTGCCAGCAGCCCCCGAGCGGCCCAAGAGACCCAGTACTTC
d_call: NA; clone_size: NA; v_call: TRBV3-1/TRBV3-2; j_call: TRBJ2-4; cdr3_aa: CASSQEGSSNIQYF; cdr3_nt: TGTGCCAGCAGCCAAGAGGGAAGCTCAAACATTCAGTACTTC
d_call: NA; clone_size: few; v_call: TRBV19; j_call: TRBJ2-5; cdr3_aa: CASRLGGEQTQYF; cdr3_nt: TGTGCCAGTAGATTGGGGGGCGAACAGACCCAGTACTTC
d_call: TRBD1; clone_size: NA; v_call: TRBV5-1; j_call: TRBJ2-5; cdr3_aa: CASSLGTGHGETQYF; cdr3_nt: TGCGCCAGCAGCTTGGGGACAGGTCATGGTGAGACCCAGTACTTC
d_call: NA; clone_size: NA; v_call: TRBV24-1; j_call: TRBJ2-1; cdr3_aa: CATRRGTEQFF; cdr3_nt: TGTGCCACCAGGCGGGGAACTGAGCAGTTCTTC
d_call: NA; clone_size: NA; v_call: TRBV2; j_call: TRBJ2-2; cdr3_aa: CASGPTLTGELFF; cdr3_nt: TGTGCCAGCGGCCCCACCCTCACCGGGGAGCTGTTTTTT
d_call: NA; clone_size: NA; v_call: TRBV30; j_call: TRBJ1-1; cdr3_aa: CAWSTGADPRNTEAFF; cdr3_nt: TGTGCCTGGAGTACGGGGGCAGATCCTCGGAACACTGAAGCTTTCTTT
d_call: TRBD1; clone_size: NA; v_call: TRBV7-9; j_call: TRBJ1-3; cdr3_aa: CASSLRGRGLSGNTIYF; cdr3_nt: TGTGCCAGCAGCTTAAGGGGGAGGGGGCTCTCTGGAAACACCATATATTTT
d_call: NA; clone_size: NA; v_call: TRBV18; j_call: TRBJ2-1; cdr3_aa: CASSPGQNIYNEQFF; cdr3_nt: TGTGCCAGCTCACCTGGACAGAATATTTACAATGAGCAGTTCTTC
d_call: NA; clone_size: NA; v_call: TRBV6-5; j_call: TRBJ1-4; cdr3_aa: CASSYSRGGSEKLFF; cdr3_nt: TGTGCCAGCAGTTACTCTAGGGGAGGGAGTGAAAAACTGTTTTTT
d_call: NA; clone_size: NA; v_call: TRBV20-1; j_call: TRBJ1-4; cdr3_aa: CSAPVNEKLFF; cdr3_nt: TGCAGTGCTCCGGTGAATGAAAAACTGTTTTTT
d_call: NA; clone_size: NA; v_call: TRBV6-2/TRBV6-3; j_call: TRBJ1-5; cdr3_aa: CASSYDSLNQPQHF; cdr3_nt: TGTGCCAGCAGTTACGACAGCCTCAATCAGCCCCAGCATTTT